The text below deals with one TCR beta chain. The target antigen is unknown. TCRdb's table, derived via immunoSEQ multiplex PCR, lists solely in-frame clones and lacks some. The table lists 140,000 to 150,000 clones, about 92% of them singletons. The record originates from a study of T cell responses to AZD1222 COVID-19 vaccine. Study outcomes and limitations: Across the whole spike, CD4 TCRs peaked at regions 160-218 and 743-854. Unmutated variant regions reportedly attract nearly half of all spike-specific TCRs. The breadth and depth of Spike-specific TCRs increased once two AZD1222 doses had been given.

Germline CDR1 and CDR2: SGHKS and YYEKEE (reference sequence). Trimming took off 4 bases at V and 3 bases at J, with 13 bases between the two ends. The CDR3 extends over 14 amino acids. J is TRBJ1-2 and V is TRBV5-5; D unresolved. This material consisted of peripheral blood, taken on day 0 of AZD1222 vaccination. This TCR was recovered from an adult in good health. The CDR3 nucleotides read TGTGCCAGCAGCCCCTCCGGGCAGGACTATGGCTACACCTTC. Translated, it gives CASSPSGQDYGYTF. The entire variable domain, with the rest obtained from reference TRBV5-5 and TRBJ1-2, is as follows: DAGVTQSPTHLIKTRGQQVTLRCSPISGHKSVSWYQQVLGQGPQFIFQYYEKEERGRGNFPDRFSARQFPNYSSELNVNALLLGDSALYLCASSPSGQDYGYTFGSGTRLTVV.